The 6 T cell receptor beta chains reported below all come from one sample, sequenced in a study of T cells in placental villitis. This was the immunoSEQ v4 assay. TCRdb's table, derived via immunoSEQ multiplex PCR, lists solely in-frame clones and lacks some. The data contain over a thousand clones, 76% of them singletons. Antigens for these TCRs are unknown. Findings and caveats of the study: Median clonality was around 0.06 in villitis of unknown etiology placentae versus about 0.006 in controls.

Sequencing used placental tissue containing maternal and fetal cells. The receptors were sampled from a human patient with villitis of unknown etiology; the placental T cells may come from both mother and fetus.

This clone was counted a few times. This chain uses TRBV7-3 with TRBJ2-5, with 8 bases matching TRBD2. With V trimmed by 0 bases and J by 5 bases, 2 bases remained unmatched. The CDR3 is made up of 14 amino acids. Germline values: CDR1 SGHTA, CDR2 FQGTGA. Here the CDR3 DNA reads TGTGCCAGCAGCTTAACTAGCGGGATGGAGACCCAGTACTTC. Translating it yields CASSLTSGMETQYF.

This clone was picked up a small number of times. The chain links TRBV28 to TRBJ2-7, with D tentatively TRBD2 (5 bases). The V gene's germline CDR1 is MDHEN and CDR2 SYDVKM. The CDR3 loop spans 13 amino acids. Between the trimmed V and J ends, which lost 2 bases and 4 bases, there was a span of 9 bases. Here the CDR3 reads CASSLGRTYEQYF. CDR3 nucleotides: TGTGCCAGCAGTTTAGGCAGGACTTACGAGCAGTACTTC.

The chain joins TRBV6-2 or TRBV6-3 to TRBJ1-6; no reliable D call. The CDR3 totals 11 residues. Trimming left V 2 bases short and J 17 bases short, with 10 bases between. In germline, CDR1 is MNHEY, CDR2 SVGEGT. The CDR3 region is CASSYPPEFHF. DNA of the CDR3: TGTGCCAGCAGTTACCCCCCCGAATTCCACTTT.

This clone has only one observation. Other DNA sequences within the sample encode an identical CDR3. J is TRBJ2-1 and V is TRBV16; no definite D call. Germline V gene lookup returns CDR1 KGHSY and CDR2 FQNENV. V was clipped by 2 bases and J by 9 bases, with 8 bases between them. CDR3 length: 12 residues. The CDR3 sequence: CASSQMGIEQFF. CDR3 bases: TGTGCCAGCAGCCAAATGGGAATTGAGCAGTTCTTC.

Written as DNA, the CDR3 is TGTGCCAGCAGCCCCCTCGGGACAGGGGGAGGCCTCAATGAGCAGTTCTTC. It yields the protein CASSPLGTGGGLNEQFF. The chain recombines TRBV7-2 with TRBJ2-1; 11 bases map to TRBD1. CDR3 length: 17 residues. Losses at the gene ends were 5 bases for V and 6 bases for J; bases not matched to a gene: 12. Germline CDR1 reads SGHTA; CDR2 reads FQGNSA.

This clone was seen just once. The genes are TRBV20-1 and TRBJ2-1, with D unresolved. V was pared by 3 bases and J by 6 bases, with 6 bases between. Looked up from germline, CDR1 is DFQATT and CDR2 is SNEGSKA (reference sequence). The CDR3 spans 11 residues. The DNA of the CDR3 is TGCAGTGCTAGTGGGTTCAATGAGCAGTTCTTC. Its protein is CSASGFNEQFF.